Presented here are 13 T cell receptor beta chains from one specimen sequenced in a study of cytomegalovirus exposure and HLA in healthy donors. A multiplex PCR was run with 60 Vbeta primers and 13 Jbeta primers. Sequenced by immunoSEQ multiplex PCR; TCRdb stores in-frame clones only, minus some. The repertoire holds approximately 100,000 clones, with about three quarters as singletons. Material for sequencing was PBMCs. Receptor source: a man aged 60 to 75 in good health and CMV-seropositive.

This clone was detected once. The chain recombines TRBV10-3 with TRBJ1-6, with 8 bases lining up with TRBD1. CDR1 is ENHRY and CDR2 is SYGVKD in the germline V gene. V trimming: 0 bases; J trimming: 9 bases; junction bases outside the gene matches: 7. There are 16 residues in the CDR3. CDR3 protein: CAISESRGGQGSPLHF. The CDR3 DNA reads as TGTGCCATCAGTGAGTCAAGGGGAGGACAGGGTTCACCCCTCCACTTT.

The genes are TRBV29-1 and TRBJ2-5; D gene ambiguous. Germline assignment: CDR1 SQVTM and CDR2 ANQGSEA. CDR3 size: 12 residues. Deletions cut 4 bases from V and 4 bases from J, with 10 bases between. The CDR3 spells CSVARGGETQYF. CDR3 DNA: TGCAGCGTTGCACGAGGCGGAGAGACCCAGTACTTC.

The chain carries TRBV6-1 and TRBJ2-7; TRBD2 might be the D (7 bases). The ends were cut back, 6 bases at V and 5 bases at J, with 17 bases in the middle. CDR3 length equals 14 residues. Germline lookup yields CDR1 MNHNS and CDR2 SASEGT. CDR3 nucleotides: TGTGCCAGCAGCCTGGAGGGGGGGATCAACGAGCAGTACTTC. It is translated as CASSLEGGINEQYF.

CDR3 sequence: CASSPVQGNSPLHF. Written as DNA, the CDR3 is TGTGCCAGCAGCCCCGTCCAGGGGAATTCACCCCTCCACTTT. The chain couples TRBV6-6 to TRBJ1-6; possible D gene TRBD1, 6 bases. V gave up 6 bases and J gave up 7 bases, with 13 bases separating them. This CDR3 comprises 14 residues. From germline, CDR1 is MNHNY and CDR2 SVGAGI (reference sequence).

This clone turned up a few times. The chain has TRBV4-1 and TRBJ1-2, with 7 bases fitting TRBD1. The CDR3 loop spans 13 amino acids. With 3 bases clipped from V and 8 bases from J, the junction kept 6 bases outside the gene matches. Germline-derived CDR1 and CDR2 are MGHRA and YSYEKL. The CDR3 here is CASSQTGMGGYTF. In DNA form, the CDR3 reads TGCGCCAGCAGCCAGACAGGGATGGGCGGCTACACCTTC.

This clone was counted a single time. The genes are TRBV5-4 and TRBJ1-5, with D possibly matching TRBD1 (6 bases). V lost 1 base and J 4 bases, leaving 9 bases between the germline ends. The CDR3 covers 14 residues. Germline CDR1 reads SGHNT; CDR2 reads YYREEE (reference sequence). The CDR3 DNA reads TGTGCCAGCAGCTTGATGGGGGCAAATCAGCCCCAGCATTTT. Its protein is CASSLMGANQPQHF.

J is TRBJ2-1 and V is TRBV10-2, with 8 bases lining up with TRBD2. Trimming at V came to 5 bases and at J to 0 bases, leaving 9 bases not matched to a gene. The germline gives CDR1 WSHSY, CDR2 SAAADI. The CDR3 sequence is 17 residues long. The CDR3 DNA reads TGCGCCAGCAGTTCCCAGGGGCGGGGGGTCTCCTACAATGAGCAGTTCTTC. It yields the protein CASSSQGRGVSYNEQFF.

This chain links TRBV27 with TRBJ1-2; 9 bases are shared with TRBD1. Per germline, CDR1 MNHEY and CDR2 SMNVEV (reference sequence). This CDR3 spans 14 amino acids. Trimming at V came to 6 bases and at J to 8 bases, leaving 10 bases not matched to a gene. This chain's CDR3 is CASSPRDRDGGYTF. The CDR3 DNA reads as TGTGCCAGCAGCCCCCGGGACAGGGACGGCGGCTACACCTTC.

This clone was recorded only once. This chain uses TRBV5-1 with TRBJ2-3, with 7 positions matching TRBD2. Germline CDR1 is SGHRS and CDR2 is YFSETQ. V lost 2 bases, J lost 5 bases, and 2 bases stayed unmatched. This CDR3 is 13 amino acids long. The CDR3 here is CASSFPGGDTQYF. CDR3 coding DNA: TGCGCCAGCAGCTTTCCGGGGGGAGATACGCAGTATTTT.

This chain links TRBV11-2 with TRBJ1-2; TRBD1 matches 8 bases. CDR1 SGHAT and CDR2 FQNNGV come from the germline V gene. Trimming cost V 3 bases and J 8 bases; bases outside gene matches: 8. The CDR3 spans 14 residues. Here the CDR3 reads CASSFDRGRGGYTF. Written as DNA, the CDR3 is TGTGCCAGCAGCTTCGACAGGGGACGTGGAGGCTACACCTTC.

This clone was seen only a few times. The chain carries TRBV18 and TRBJ1-5; maybe TRBD1 (6 bases). Trimming pared 6 bases from V and 5 bases from J, leaving 11 bases between. This CDR3 spans 13 amino acids. Germline V gene lookup returns CDR1 KGHSH and CDR2 LQKENI. CDR3 amino acids: CASSLHRDQPQHF. The CDR3 nucleotides are TGTGCCAGCTCTCTTCACAGGGATCAGCCCCAGCATTTT.

This sequence joins TRBV5-1 and TRBJ2-2; D unresolved. V shed 0 bases and J shed 6 bases, with 6 bases lying between them. This CDR3 region has 13 residues. The germline gives CDR1 SGHRS, CDR2 YFSETQ. The CDR3 spells CASSLVISGELFF. The CDR3 DNA is TGCGCCAGCAGCTTGGTAATCTCCGGGGAGCTGTTTTTT. Using reference TRBV5-1 and TRBJ2-2 for the parts outside the CDR3, the full variable domain is KAGVTQTPRYLIKTRGQQVTLSCSPISGHRSVSWYQQTPGQGLQFLFEYFSETQRNKGNFPGRFSGRQFSNSRSEMNVSTLELGDSALYLCASSLVISGELFFGEGSRLTVL.

The gene calls are TRBV6-5 and TRBJ1-5; TRBD1 aligns across 9 bases. The trim removed 5 bases at V and 1 base at J, leaving 0 bases unmatched. Germline CDR1 reads MNHEY; CDR2 reads SVGAGI. CDR3 length: 14 residues. The CDR3 DNA follows: TGTGCCAGCAGTGACAGGGGGAGCAATCAGCCCCAGCATTTT. It yields the protein CASSDRGSNQPQHF.